The present TCR beta chain was sequenced within a study of graft-versus-host responses after intestinal transplantation. Study-level results: Early HvG declines after transplant were associated with peak circulating GvH clone levels. Detected in recipient marrow were GvH clones, some of which were first observed in ileum or blood.

Assay used: immunoSEQ multiplex PCR; TCRdb lists only in-frame clones, some missing. The sample consists of 45,000 to 60,000 clones, 80% to 95% of them appearing once. Comments on this clone: Its specificity is not known.

The V gene end was trimmed by 0 bases and the J gene end by 4 bases; junction bases not matched to a gene: 7. Germline V gene sequence: CDR1 MGHRA, CDR2 YSYEKL. This CDR3 spans 17 amino acids. The chain links TRBV4-1 to TRBJ2-5; TRBD1 matches 11 bases. Source: unstimulated CD4+ T cells sorted from spleen or lymph node cells, taken before transplant. This sequence originates from a human donor who was the organ donor for an intestinal transplant. The CDR3 is CASSQDSSGTGGETQYF. The CDR3 DNA reads TGCGCCAGCAGCCAAGATAGTTCGGGGACAGGGGGAGAGACCCAGTACTTC.